Listed below are T cell receptor beta chains from one sample, sequenced in a study of blood T cell repertoires in COVID-19. Measured with immunoSEQ multiplex PCR; TCRdb has only the in-frame clones, and not every one. The sample lists 200,000 to 250,000 clones, approximately 78% occurring once. The sequenced sample consisted of peripheral blood. These receptors were obtained from a woman older than 75 with COVID-19, enrolled during active disease. The CDR3 runs from the conserved cysteine through the conserved F or W. D genes are given only for firm matches.

v_call,j_call,d_call,cdr3_length,cdr3_nt,cdr3_aa
TRBV15,TRBJ1-2,NA,16,TGTGCCACCAGCAGAGATCGGAAGGGGCTGTCAGAGGGCTACACCTTC,CATSRDRKGLSEGYTF
TRBV5-8,TRBJ2-5,TRBD2,16,TGTGCCAGCAGCTCGGGCGGGGGGGCGGCGAGAGAGACCCAGTACTTC,CASSSGGGAARETQYF
TRBV30,TRBJ1-6,NA,14,TGTGCCTGGAGTGTATGGGGAGGTAACTCACCCCTCCACTTT,CAWSVWGGNSPLHF
TRBV9,TRBJ2-1,TRBD1,15,TGTGCCAGCAGCCGCTACTCCGGGACAGGAAATGAGCAGTTCTTC,CASSRYSGTGNEQFF
TRBV3-1/TRBV3-2,TRBJ2-2,NA,15,TGTGCCAGCAGCCTCAGGGTTGGGTCTGGCGGGGAGCTGTTTTTT,CASSLRVGSGGELFF
TRBV3-1/TRBV3-2,TRBJ1-3,NA,18,TGTGCCAGCAGCCAAGATGTCAGGCCCCCCTACTCTGGAAACACCATATATTTT,CASSQDVRPPYSGNTIYF
TRBV18,TRBJ1-1,NA,16,TGTGCCAGCTCACCCCGGGCGGGGCTGGTCAGCACTGAAGCTTTCTTT,CASSPRAGLVSTEAFF
TRBV5-1,TRBJ1-1,NA,14,TGCGCCAGCAGCCGCGGAGACAGGAACACTGAAGCTTTCTTT,CASSRGDRNTEAFF
TRBV6-2/TRBV6-3,TRBJ1-5,NA,17,TGTGCCAGCAGTTACTCGATGGCATTCCAAAGCAATCAGCCCCAGCATTTT,CASSYSMAFQSNQPQHF
TRBV25-1,TRBJ2-7,TRBD1,16,TGTGCCAGCAGTGCGCGGACAGGATACTTGACGTACGAGCAGTACTTC,CASSARTGYLTYEQYF
TRBV5-1,TRBJ2-7,NA,16,TGCGCCAGCAGCTTGGGCCCTCGGGACTTCAGTTACGAGCAGTACTTC,CASSLGPRDFSYEQYF
TRBV30,TRBJ1-1,NA,15,TGTGCCTGGAAGGCCAGTCCGGGTCTGAACACTGAAGCTTTCTTT,CAWKASPGLNTEAFF
TRBV13,TRBJ2-3,TRBD2,15,TGTGCCAGCACCCTTCGAGCGGGAGGGACAGATACGCAGTATTTT,CASTLRAGGTDTQYF
TRBV1,TRBJ1-2,NA,14,TGCACCAGCAGCGGAAAACAGGGATGGGAGGGCTACACCTTC,CTSSGKQGWEGYTF
TRBV7-3,TRBJ1-4,TRBD1,15,TGTGCCAGCAGCTTGACAGGGTCAACTAATGAAAAACTGTTTTTT,CASSLTGSTNEKLFF
TRBV20-1,TRBJ2-1,NA,15,TGCAGTGCTAGTGTGGGCCCTCAATCCTACAATGAGCAGTTCTTC,CSASVGPQSYNEQFF
TRBV5-1,TRBJ2-2,TRBD1,13,TGCGCCAGCAGCCGGGACAGCACCGGGGAGCTGTTTTTT,CASSRDSTGELFF
TRBV7-9,TRBJ2-2,NA,15,TGTGCCAGCAGCTTACAGGGGCGAGGAACCGGGGAGCTGTTTTTT,CASSLQGRGTGELFF
TRBV18,TRBJ1-2,NA,16,TGTGCCAGCTCACCACCCGCCGACCTTGGAGTTTATGGCTACACCTTC,CASSPPADLGVYGYTF
TRBV5-1,TRBJ1-2,TRBD1,15,TGCGCCAGCAGCCGATCGACAGGGGATTCCTATGGCTACACCTTC,CASSRSTGDSYGYTF
TRBV10-3,TRBJ2-3,TRBD1,15,TGTGCCATCGCCGGGACAGGGGATAACACAGATACGCAGTATTTT,CAIAGTGDNTDTQYF
TRBV18,TRBJ2-7,NA,13,TGTGCCAGCTCACCTCCTATCTCCTACGAGCAGTACTTC,CASSPPISYEQYF
TRBV6-5,TRBJ1-5,NA,11,TGTGCCAGCAGTATAAATCAGCCCCAGCATTTT,CASSINQPQHF
TRBV12-3/TRBV12-4,TRBJ1-2,NA,11,TGTGCCAGCAGCCTCGGGTATGGCTACACCTTC,CASSLGYGYTF